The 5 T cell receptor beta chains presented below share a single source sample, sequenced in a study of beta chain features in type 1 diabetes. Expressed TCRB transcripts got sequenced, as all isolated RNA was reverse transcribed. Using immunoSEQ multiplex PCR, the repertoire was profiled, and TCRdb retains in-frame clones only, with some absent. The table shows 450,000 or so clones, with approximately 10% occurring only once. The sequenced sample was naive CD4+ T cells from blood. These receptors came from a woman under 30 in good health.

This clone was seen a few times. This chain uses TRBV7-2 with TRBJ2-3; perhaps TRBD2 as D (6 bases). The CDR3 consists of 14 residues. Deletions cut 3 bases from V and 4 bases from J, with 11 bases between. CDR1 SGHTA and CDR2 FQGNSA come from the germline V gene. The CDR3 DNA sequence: TGTGCCAGCAGCTTGGCGGGGATCGCAGATACGCAGTATTTT. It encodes CASSLAGIADTQYF.

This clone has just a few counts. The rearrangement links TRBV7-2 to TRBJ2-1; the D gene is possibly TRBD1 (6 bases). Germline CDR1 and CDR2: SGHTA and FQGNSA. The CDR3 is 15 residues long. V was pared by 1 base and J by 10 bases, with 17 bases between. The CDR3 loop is CASSLDGQSYGEQFF. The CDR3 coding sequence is TGTGCCAGCAGCTTAGATGGACAGTCTTATGGGGAGCAGTTCTTC.

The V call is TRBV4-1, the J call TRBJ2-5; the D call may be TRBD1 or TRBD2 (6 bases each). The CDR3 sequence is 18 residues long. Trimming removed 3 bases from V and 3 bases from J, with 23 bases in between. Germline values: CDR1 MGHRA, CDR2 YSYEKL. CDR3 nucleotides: TGCGCCAGCAGCCAGGCCCCGCGGAGGGGGTCGGTTAAAGAGACCCAGTACTTC. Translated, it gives CASSQAPRRGSVKETQYF.

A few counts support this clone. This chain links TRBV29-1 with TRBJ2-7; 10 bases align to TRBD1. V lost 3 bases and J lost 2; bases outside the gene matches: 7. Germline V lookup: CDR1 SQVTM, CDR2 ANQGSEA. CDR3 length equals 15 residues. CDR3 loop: CSVDLGQGNTYEQYF. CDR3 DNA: TGCAGCGTTGACCTGGGACAGGGGAACACCTACGAGCAGTACTTC.

In DNA, the CDR3 is TGTGCCAGCAGCGCGAGACTAGGAGACAGGGAGACCCAGTACTTC. Encoded protein: CASSARLGDRETQYF. The chain combines TRBV7-9 with TRBJ2-5; D tentatively reads TRBD1 or TRBD2 (6 bases each). Germline CDR1 reads SEHNR; CDR2 reads FQNEAQ (reference sequence). CDR3 size: 15 residues. Trimming removed 5 bases from V and 5 bases from J, with 18 bases in between.